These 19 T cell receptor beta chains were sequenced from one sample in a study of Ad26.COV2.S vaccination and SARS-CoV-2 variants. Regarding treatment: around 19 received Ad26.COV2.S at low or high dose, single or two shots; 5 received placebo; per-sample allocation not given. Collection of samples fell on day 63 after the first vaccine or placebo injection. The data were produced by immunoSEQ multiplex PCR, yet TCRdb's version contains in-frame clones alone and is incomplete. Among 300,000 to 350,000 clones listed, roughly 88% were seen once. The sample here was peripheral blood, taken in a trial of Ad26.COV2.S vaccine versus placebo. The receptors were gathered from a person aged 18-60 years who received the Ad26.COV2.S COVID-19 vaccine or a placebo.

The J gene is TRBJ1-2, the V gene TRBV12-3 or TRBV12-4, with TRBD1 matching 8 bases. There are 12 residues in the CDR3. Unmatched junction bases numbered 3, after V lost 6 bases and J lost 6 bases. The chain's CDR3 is CASSDRGHGYTF. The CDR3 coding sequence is TGTGCCAGCAGCGACAGGGGACATGGCTACACCTTC.

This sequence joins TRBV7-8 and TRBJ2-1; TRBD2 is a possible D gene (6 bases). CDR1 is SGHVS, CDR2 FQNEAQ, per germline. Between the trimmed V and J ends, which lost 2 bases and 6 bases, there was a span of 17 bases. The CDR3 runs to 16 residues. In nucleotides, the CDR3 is TGTGCCAGCAGCTTACCCCGGGACTCAAGGGGCAATGAGCAGTTCTTC. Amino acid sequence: CASSLPRDSRGNEQFF.

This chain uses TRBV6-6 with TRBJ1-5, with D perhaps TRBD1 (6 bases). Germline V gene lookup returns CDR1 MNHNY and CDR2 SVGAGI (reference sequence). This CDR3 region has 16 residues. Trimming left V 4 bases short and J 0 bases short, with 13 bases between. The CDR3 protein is CASSSGQTYSNQPQHF. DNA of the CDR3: TGTGCCAGCAGTTCAGGACAGACTTATAGCAATCAGCCCCAGCATTTT.

This CDR3 reads CASSLGLAGRTPGELFF. CDR3 sequence (DNA): TGTGCCAGCAGCTTGGGTCTAGCGGGCCGGACGCCCGGGGAGCTGTTTTTT. The chain links TRBV5-4 to TRBJ2-2, with 8 bases lining up with TRBD2. Trimming cost V 0 bases and J 6 bases; bases outside gene matches: 10. Germline V CDR1 and CDR2: SGHNT, YYREEE (reference sequence). CDR3 size: 17 residues.

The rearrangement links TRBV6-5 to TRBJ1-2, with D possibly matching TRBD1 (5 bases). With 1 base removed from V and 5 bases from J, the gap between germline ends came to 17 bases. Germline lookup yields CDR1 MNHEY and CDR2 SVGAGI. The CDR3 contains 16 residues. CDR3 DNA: TGTGCCAGCAGTTACTTCCTGGGGGGGAGGGAATATGGCTACACCTTC. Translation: CASSYFLGGREYGYTF.

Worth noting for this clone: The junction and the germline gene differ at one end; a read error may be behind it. As DNA, the CDR3 is TGTGCCAGTAGGATAGCGGGAGTTAACACCGGGGAGCTGTTTTTT. Its protein is CASRIAGVNTGELFF. The rearrangement links TRBV19 to TRBJ2-2; 9 nucleotides match TRBD2. The CDR3 runs to 15 residues. In germline, CDR1 is LNHDA, CDR2 SQIVND (reference sequence). Based on the CDR3 plus reference TRBV19 and TRBJ2-2, the full variable domain is DGGITQSPKYLFRKEGQNVTLSCEQNLNHDAMYWYRQDPGQGLRLIYYSQIVNDFQKGDIAEGYSVSREKKESFPLTVTSAQKNPTAFYLCASRIAGVNTGELFFGEGSRLTVL.

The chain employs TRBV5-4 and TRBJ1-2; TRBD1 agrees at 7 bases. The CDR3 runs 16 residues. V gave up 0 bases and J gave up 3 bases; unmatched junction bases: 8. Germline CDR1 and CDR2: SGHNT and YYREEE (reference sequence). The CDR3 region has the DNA TGTGCCAGCAGCTTGGAGCGGGGGACAGCCGACTATGGCTACACCTTC. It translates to CASSLERGTADYGYTF.

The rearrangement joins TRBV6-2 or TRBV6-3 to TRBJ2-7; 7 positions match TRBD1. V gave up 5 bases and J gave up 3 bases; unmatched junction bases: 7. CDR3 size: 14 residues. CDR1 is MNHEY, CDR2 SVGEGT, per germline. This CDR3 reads CASSPRQGVYEQYV. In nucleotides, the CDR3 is TGTGCCAGCAGTCCCCGCCAGGGGGTCTACGAGCAGTACGTC.

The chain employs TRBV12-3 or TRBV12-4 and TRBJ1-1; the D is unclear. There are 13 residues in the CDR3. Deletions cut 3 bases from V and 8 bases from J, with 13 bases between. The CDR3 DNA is TGTGCCAGCAGTTTTACCGAGACACGCGAAGCTTTCTTT. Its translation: CASSFTETREAFF.

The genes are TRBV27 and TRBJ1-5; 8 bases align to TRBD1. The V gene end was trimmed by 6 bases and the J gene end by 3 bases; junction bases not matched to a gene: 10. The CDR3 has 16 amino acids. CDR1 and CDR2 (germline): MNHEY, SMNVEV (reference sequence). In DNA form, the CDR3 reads TGTGCCAGCAGCCTACAGGGGGTGCCTCCCAATCAGCCCCAGCATTTT. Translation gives CASSLQGVPPNQPQHF.

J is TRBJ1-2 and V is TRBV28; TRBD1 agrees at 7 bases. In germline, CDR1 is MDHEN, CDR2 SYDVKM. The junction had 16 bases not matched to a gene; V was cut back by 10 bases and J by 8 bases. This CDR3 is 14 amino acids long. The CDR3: CATREGGQGGGYTF. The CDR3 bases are TGTGCCACCAGGGAAGGGGGCCAGGGAGGAGGCTACACCTTC.

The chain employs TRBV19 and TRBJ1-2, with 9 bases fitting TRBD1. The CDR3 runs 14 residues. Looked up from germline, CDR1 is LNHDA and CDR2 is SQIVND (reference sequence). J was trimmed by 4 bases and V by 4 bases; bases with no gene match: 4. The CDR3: CASSTGQGPYGYTF. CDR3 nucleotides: TGTGCCAGTAGTACGGGACAGGGTCCCTATGGCTACACCTTC.

DNA of the CDR3: TGTGCCAGCAGCAACGACAGGTTCCCTGGAAACACCATATATTTT. This encodes CASSNDRFPGNTIYF. V is TRBV6-5 and J is TRBJ1-3; D may be TRBD1 (6 bases). V was trimmed by 6 bases and J by 2 bases, leaving 14 bases between them. Per germline, CDR1 MNHEY and CDR2 SVGAGI. The CDR3 covers 15 residues.

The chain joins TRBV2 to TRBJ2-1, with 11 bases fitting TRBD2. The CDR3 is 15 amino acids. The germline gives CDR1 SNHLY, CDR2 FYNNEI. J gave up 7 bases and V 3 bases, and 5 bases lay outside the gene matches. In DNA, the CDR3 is TGTGCCAGCAGTGATGCTAGCGGGGGGCAGAATGAGCAGTTCTTC. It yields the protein CASSDASGGQNEQFF.

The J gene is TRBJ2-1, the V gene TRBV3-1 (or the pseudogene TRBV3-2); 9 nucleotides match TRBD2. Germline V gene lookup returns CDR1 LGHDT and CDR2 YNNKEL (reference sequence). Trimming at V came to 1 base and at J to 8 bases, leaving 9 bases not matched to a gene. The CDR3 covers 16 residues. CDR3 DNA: TGTGCCAGCAGCCAAGGAGGCGGGGGGGCCGTAGATGAGCAGTTCTTC. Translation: CASSQGGGGAVDEQFF.

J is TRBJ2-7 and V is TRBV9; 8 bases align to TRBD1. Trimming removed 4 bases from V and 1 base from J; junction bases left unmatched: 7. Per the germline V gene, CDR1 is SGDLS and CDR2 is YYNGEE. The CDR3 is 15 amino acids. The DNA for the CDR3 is TGTGCCAGCAGCCCTCGAGGACAGGGTTCCTACGAGCAGTACTTC. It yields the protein CASSPRGQGSYEQYF.

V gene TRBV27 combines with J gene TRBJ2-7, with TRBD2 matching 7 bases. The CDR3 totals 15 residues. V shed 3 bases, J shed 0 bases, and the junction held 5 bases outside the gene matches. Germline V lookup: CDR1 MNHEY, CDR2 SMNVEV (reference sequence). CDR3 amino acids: CASSFGGGPSYEQYV. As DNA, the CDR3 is TGTGCCAGCAGTTTCGGGGGAGGGCCCTCCTACGAGCAGTACGTC.

In nucleotides, the CDR3 is TGTGCCAGCAGCTCCGCTGTTCAAACCGGGGAGCTGTTTTTT. It is translated as CASSSAVQTGELFF. The chain recombines TRBV11-2 with TRBJ2-2; D ambiguous. There are 14 residues in the CDR3. Trimming left V 4 bases short and J 5 bases short, with 11 bases between. Germline assignment: CDR1 SGHAT and CDR2 FQNNGV.

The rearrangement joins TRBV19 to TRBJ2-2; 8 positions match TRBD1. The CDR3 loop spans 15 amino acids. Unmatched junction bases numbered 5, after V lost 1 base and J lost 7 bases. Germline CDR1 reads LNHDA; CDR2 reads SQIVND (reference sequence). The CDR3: CASSIGTGIFGELFF. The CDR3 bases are TGTGCCAGTAGTATAGGGACAGGGATCTTCGGGGAGCTGTTTTTT.